Following are 27 T cell receptor beta chains from one sample sequenced in a study of cytomegalovirus exposure and HLA in healthy donors. The PCR had 60 Vbeta and 13 Jbeta primers. The assay was immunoSEQ multiplex PCR, and TCRdb's table has in-frame clones only and misses some. The data contain 200,000 to 250,000 clones, approximately 70% of them singletons. Sequences were obtained from PBMCs. The receptor source for this set is a middle-aged man in good health and CMV-seropositive.

V usage is TRBV7-2 and J usage is TRBJ2-3, with 7 bases identical to TRBD2. The germline V gene has CDR1 SGHTA and CDR2 FQGNSA. The length of the CDR3 is 17 residues. V was pared by 0 bases and J by 4 bases, with 10 bases of the junction left unmatched. The CDR3 sequence: CASSLASPGGGADTQYF. The CDR3 bases are TGTGCCAGCAGCTTAGCGTCCCCGGGGGGAGGAGCAGATACGCAGTATTTT.

This sequence joins TRBV5-4 and TRBJ2-3; 14 bases line up with TRBD2. The CDR3 sequence is 17 residues long. After removal of 4 bases from V and 1 base from J, the junction contained 5 bases not matched to a gene. Per the germline V gene, CDR1 is SGHNT and CDR2 is YYREEE (reference sequence). The CDR3 reads CASSRGLAGGRTDTQYF. CDR3 nucleotide sequence: TGTGCCAGCAGCCGAGGACTAGCGGGGGGACGCACAGATACGCAGTATTTT.

The chain employs TRBV11-2 and TRBJ2-5; perhaps TRBD2 as D (6 bases). V lost 2 bases and J 1 base, leaving 11 bases between the germline ends. This CDR3 region has 15 residues. CDR1 and CDR2 from the germline V gene are SGHAT and FQNNGV. In DNA form, the CDR3 reads TGTGCCAGCAGCTTAAGGGCGGGGATCCAAGAGACCCAGTACTTC. It yields the protein CASSLRAGIQETQYF.

This clone appeared once. The V call is TRBV13, the J call TRBJ1-1; D uncertain. CDR1 is PRHDT and CDR2 is FYEKMQ in the germline V gene (reference sequence). The CDR3 sequence is 14 residues long. V was trimmed by 4 bases and J by 7 bases, leaving 16 bases between them. The CDR3 region has the DNA TGTGCCAGCAGCTCCGTTCTCGGAACGGGTGAAGCTTTCTTT. It translates to CASSSVLGTGEAFF.

The chain employs TRBV7-3 and TRBJ1-3; tentative D call: TRBD1 (6 bases). V was clipped by 7 bases and J by 0 bases, with 16 bases between them. Germline-derived CDR1 and CDR2 are SGHTA and FQGTGA. CDR3 length equals 16 residues. This chain's CDR3 is CASIIKDRSSGNTIYF. CDR3 DNA: TGTGCCAGCATCATAAAGGACAGAAGCTCTGGAAACACCATATATTTT. The whole variable domain, filled in from reference TRBV7-3 and TRBJ1-3, reads GAGVSQTPSNKVTEKGKYVELRCDPISGHTALYWYRQSLGQGPEFLIYFQGTGAADDSGLPNDRFFAVRPEGSVSTLKIQRTERGDSAVYLCASIIKDRSSGNTIYFGEGSWLTVV.

The chain combines TRBV18 with TRBJ2-3; tentatively, D is TRBD2 (5 bases). Trimming removed 0 bases at V and 0 bases at J, with 22 bases between. This CDR3 has 20 amino acids. Germline CDR1 is KGHSH and CDR2 is LQKENI. The CDR3 coding sequence is TGTGCCAGCTCACCACCACGGGGAATTAAAACTGCCACTAGCACAGATACGCAGTATTTT. Amino acid sequence: CASSPPRGIKTATSTDTQYF.

The genes are TRBV15 and TRBJ1-3; D unclear. This CDR3 contains 14 residues. The germline V gene has CDR1 LNHNV and CDR2 YYDKDF (reference sequence). The V gene lost 0 bases and the J gene lost 4 bases, with 7 bases spanning the gap. CDR3 protein: CATSRDGQGNTIYF. The CDR3, as DNA: TGTGCCACCAGCAGAGATGGGCAGGGAAACACCATATATTTT.

The gene calls are TRBV18 and TRBJ1-1; a possible D gene is TRBD1 (5 bases). The CDR3 runs to 10 residues. Germline V CDR1 and CDR2: KGHSH, LQKENI. Deletions cut 5 bases from V and 11 bases from J, with 9 bases between. The CDR3 DNA is TGTGCCAGCTCAGGGGAGGGGGCTTTCTTT. It is translated as CASSGEGAFF.

The CDR3: CASSVDGGSYNEQFF. The CDR3 nucleotides are TGTGCCAGCAGCGTAGACGGGGGCTCCTACAATGAGCAGTTCTTC. The chain recombines TRBV9 with TRBJ2-1, with D perhaps matching TRBD2 (6 bases). The length of the CDR3 is 15 residues. Trimming pared 0 bases from V and 0 bases from J, leaving 7 bases between. Germline V gene data show CDR1 as SGDLS and CDR2 as YYNGEE. Using reference TRBV9 and TRBJ2-1 for the parts outside the CDR3, the full variable domain is DSGVTQTPKHLITATGQRVTLRCSPRSGDLSVYWYQQSLDQGLQFLIQYYNGEERAKGNILERFSAQQFPDLHSELNLSSLELGDSALYFCASSVDGGSYNEQFFGPGTRLTVL.

The gene calls are TRBV7-9 and TRBJ1-5; maybe TRBD1 (6 bases). V dropped 1 base and J dropped 2 bases, with 9 bases sitting between them. This CDR3 spans 15 amino acids. The germline gives CDR1 SEHNR, CDR2 FQNEAQ (reference sequence). The CDR3 protein is CASSLEGVGNQPQHF. The DNA for the CDR3 is TGTGCCAGCAGCTTAGAGGGGGTAGGCAATCAGCCCCAGCATTTT.

This clone was detected a few times. The chain recombines TRBV29-1 with TRBJ1-2; a possible D gene is TRBD1 (5 bases). Germline-derived CDR1 and CDR2 are SQVTM and ANQGSEA. The CDR3 loop spans 11 amino acids. V was trimmed by 4 bases and J by 10 bases, leaving 13 bases between them. The CDR3 DNA sequence: TGCAGCGTTGTACTGGACATCGACTACACCTTC. Protein: CSVVLDIDYTF.

V gene TRBV4-2 combines with J gene TRBJ2-2; 7 bases align to TRBD1. V lost 0 bases and J lost 5; bases outside the gene matches: 6. Germline lookup yields CDR1 LGHNA and CDR2 YNFKEQ. This CDR3 region has 16 residues. CDR3 region: CASSQEQETGTGELFF. DNA of the CDR3: TGTGCCAGCAGCCAAGAGCAAGAGACAGGGACCGGGGAGCTGTTTTTT.

The rearrangement uses TRBV4-1 and TRBJ1-4; the D gene is possibly TRBD1 (6 bases). With 1 base removed from V and 7 bases from J, the gap between germline ends came to 16 bases. Germline assignment: CDR1 MGHRA and CDR2 YSYEKL. The CDR3 is 16 amino acids. CDR3 residues: CASSQVNRVEGEKLFF. CDR3 nucleotides: TGCGCCAGCAGCCAAGTAAACAGGGTCGAAGGTGAAAAACTGTTTTTT.

This clone was counted a few times. The J gene is TRBJ2-1, the V gene TRBV19, with D perhaps TRBD1 (6 bases). Germline V lookup: CDR1 LNHDA, CDR2 SQIVND (reference sequence). V was clipped by 8 bases and J by 6 bases, with 14 bases between them. This CDR3 spans 13 amino acids. In DNA form, the CDR3 reads TGTGCCAGTTCCCAGACAGGTCTCAATGAGCAGTTCTTC. It codes for CASSQTGLNEQFF.

This chain links TRBV5-1 with TRBJ1-4, with D unclear. The CDR3 is 17 residues long. CDR1 is SGHRS, CDR2 YFSETQ, per germline. Trimming took 0 bases from V and 0 from J, leaving 12 bases between them. In nucleotides, the CDR3 is TGCGCCAGCAGCTTGGCCAGCGCGGTAGCAACTAATGAAAAACTGTTTTTT. Its translation is CASSLASAVATNEKLFF.

The CDR3 nucleotides are TGTGCCAGCAAACTACAGGGGAGAGCTTTGAACACTGAAGCTTTCTTT. Encoded protein: CASKLQGRALNTEAFF. This chain joins TRBV6-6 and TRBJ1-1; 7 positions match TRBD1. The CDR3 is made up of 16 amino acids. J lost 0 bases, V lost 7 bases, and 11 bases had no gene match. The germline V gene encodes CDR1 MNHNY and CDR2 SVGAGI (reference sequence).

The V call is TRBV4-1, the J call TRBJ1-1, with D possibly TRBD1 on 5 matching bases. CDR1 and CDR2 from the germline V gene are MGHRA and YSYEKL. Trimming shortened V by 4 bases and J by 5 bases, and 14 bases separated the two germline ends. This CDR3 region has 14 residues. CDR3 loop: CASSPPGGGTEAFF. In DNA, the CDR3 is TGCGCCAGCAGCCCTCCGGGGGGAGGAACTGAAGCTTTCTTT.

This clone was counted between two and nine times. V gene TRBV5-1 combines with J gene TRBJ1-1, with 8 nucleotides matching TRBD1. CDR3 length equals 18 residues. Germline lookup yields CDR1 SGHRS and CDR2 YFSETQ. Unmatched junction bases numbered 13, after V lost 1 base and J lost 2 bases. For the CDR3, the DNA is TGCGCCAGCAGCTTGTTTTCGCCCAAAGACAGGGGTAACACTGAAGCTTTCTTT. Protein: CASSLFSPKDRGNTEAFF. The complete variable domain, with remaining parts taken from reference TRBV5-1 and TRBJ1-1, reads KAGVTQTPRYLIKTRGQQVTLSCSPISGHRSVSWYQQTPGQGLQFLFEYFSETQRNKGNFPGRFSGRQFSNSRSEMNVSTLELGDSALYLCASSLFSPKDRGNTEAFFGQGTRLTVV.

This chain joins TRBV10-1 and TRBJ2-7, with a tentative D call TRBD1 (5 bases). Germline V gene sequence: CDR1 WNHNN, CDR2 SYGVQD (reference sequence). V was cut by 6 bases and J by 6 bases, with 12 bases left in between. This CDR3 has 12 residues. The CDR3 DNA reads as TGCGCCAGCAGCCCCAGGGATGGCGAGCAGTACTTC. Protein: CASSPRDGEQYF.

In this sample, this clone turned up a few times. The chain has TRBV9 and TRBJ2-2; 8 bases line up with TRBD1. CDR3 length: 15 residues. With 1 base clipped from V and 6 bases from J, the junction kept 5 bases outside the gene matches. Germline values: CDR1 SGDLS, CDR2 YYNGEE. CDR3 DNA: TGTGCCAGCAGCGTACAGGGGGCTGAATCCGGGGAGCTGTTTTTT. Residues: CASSVQGAESGELFF.

The genes are TRBV10-2 and TRBJ1-5; 8 bases are shared with TRBD1. The germline V gene encodes CDR1 WSHSY and CDR2 SAAADI. V lost 1 base and J lost 7; bases outside the gene matches: 6. The CDR3 is 15 residues long. This CDR3 is CASSELDRVRQPQHF. Written as DNA, the CDR3 is TGCGCCAGCAGTGAGTTGGACAGGGTTAGACAGCCCCAGCATTTT.

This clone was counted a single time. The chain has TRBV5-1 and TRBJ2-5; D is possibly TRBD1 (5 bases). CDR1 and CDR2 (germline): SGHRS, YFSETQ. The CDR3 has 14 amino acids. V gave up 0 bases and J gave up 5 bases, with 11 bases separating them. This CDR3 reads CASSLATGVETQYF. DNA for the CDR3: TGCGCCAGCAGCTTGGCAACAGGTGTGGAGACCCAGTACTTC.

The rearrangement links TRBV7-2 to TRBJ1-1; tentatively, D is TRBD1 (6 bases). Germline CDR1 and CDR2: SGHTA and FQGNSA. This CDR3 is 13 amino acids long. V lost 5 bases to trimming and J lost 7 bases, with 14 bases between them. DNA of the CDR3: TGTGCCAGCAGCCATGCACGGGACATTGAAGCTTTCTTT. This translates into CASSHARDIEAFF.

The table lists this clone with a few counts. The chain carries TRBV6-5 and TRBJ2-1, with D unresolved. Trimming pared 5 bases from V and 3 bases from J, leaving 8 bases between. The CDR3 runs 13 residues. From germline, CDR1 is MNHEY and CDR2 SVGAGI. The CDR3: CASSLTGYNEQFF. As DNA, the CDR3 is TGTGCCAGCAGTCTAACCGGCTACAATGAGCAGTTCTTC.

The chain couples TRBV10-3 to TRBJ2-1; TRBD1 matches at 10 bases. This CDR3 has 15 residues. With 3 bases clipped from V and 7 bases from J, the junction kept 6 bases outside the gene matches. The V gene's germline CDR1 is ENHRY and CDR2 SYGVKD. The CDR3: CAISDPGTGVNEQFF. In nucleotides, the CDR3 is TGTGCCATCAGTGACCCCGGGACAGGGGTAAATGAGCAGTTCTTC.

The chain employs TRBV10-3 and TRBJ1-5, with 7 bases matching TRBD1. The CDR3 loop spans 18 amino acids. J lost 2 bases, V lost 0 bases, and 10 bases had no gene match. Germline V gene lookup returns CDR1 ENHRY and CDR2 SYGVKD. This CDR3 reads CAISESKDRPLGNQPQHF. Here the CDR3 DNA reads TGTGCCATCAGTGAGTCTAAGGACAGGCCTTTAGGCAATCAGCCCCAGCATTTT.

The rearrangement links TRBV11-2 to TRBJ2-7; possibly TRBD2 for D (6 bases). The CDR3 contains 12 residues. Germline loops: CDR1 SGHAT, CDR2 FQNNGV. Trimming removed 6 bases from V and 4 bases from J, with 10 bases in between. In DNA form, the CDR3 reads TGTGCCAGCAGGGGGGACTTTTACGAGCAGTACTTC. Translating it yields CASRGDFYEQYF.